The 10 T cell receptor beta chains in this list originate from one sample, sequenced in a study of blood T cells in healthy people across ages (dated by TCRdb to between 2014 and 2016). The method behind the library was 5' RACE. A second PCR of about 7 to 12 cycles was run with a J-beta primer mix and a sample-barcoded 5' primer. The public reads were reprocessed in TCRdb via fastp at Q25 and MiXCR, keeping in-frame beta chains. Here each entry gathers all rows of one CDR3 protein and keeps the most common genes and DNA. A total of 1.5 million to 2 million distinct CDR3 sequences appear in this sample, about 39% of them only once. The top ten clones comprise roughly 24% of the sample. Sequencing was done on a sample of blood. These receptors were collected from a human donor in good health.

This clonotype was seen a few times. The chain employs TRBV29-1 and TRBJ2-3; D might be TRBD1 (5 bases). Looked up from germline, CDR1 is SQVTM and CDR2 is ANQGSEA. V lost 3 bases to trimming and J lost 1 base, with 17 bases between them. CDR3 length: 16 residues. The CDR3 nucleotides read TGCAGCGTTGAGTCATTCACCAGGGTCGGCACAGATACGCAGTATTTT. It codes for CSVESFTRVGTDTQYF.

J is TRBJ1-5 and V is TRBV7-9; D call uncertain. The V end lost 4 bases, the J end lost 6 bases, and 10 bases lay between the germline ends. This CDR3 spans 13 amino acids. CDR1 is SEHNR, CDR2 FQNEAQ, per germline (reference sequence). The CDR3 is CASSWFEVQPQHF. DNA for the CDR3: TGTGCCAGCAGCTGGTTTGAGGTTCAGCCCCAGCATTTT.

This clonotype was seen only once. V usage is TRBV7-8 and J usage is TRBJ1-2, with D hard to call. In germline, CDR1 is SGHVS, CDR2 FQNEAQ. V was shortened by 4 bases and J by 8 bases, with 14 bases between the two germline ends. The CDR3 length is 13 residues. CDR3 nucleotides: TGTGCCAGCAGCTCAAATCGGGAGGAGGGCTACACCTTC. This codes for CASSSNREEGYTF.

This clonotype was detected only a few times. This chain joins TRBV7-8 and TRBJ2-2; 15 positions agree with TRBD2. CDR3 length: 19 amino acids. Trimming removed 5 bases from V and 4 bases from J; junction bases left unmatched: 11. Per the germline V gene, CDR1 is SGHVS and CDR2 is FQNEAQ. The CDR3 nucleotides read TGTGCCAGCAGCGAAACGGGACTAGCGGGGGGCCGAGTCACCGGGGAGCTGTTTTTT. It encodes CASSETGLAGGRVTGELFF.

V is TRBV12-3 or TRBV12-4 and J is TRBJ1-6; D perhaps matches TRBD1 (5 bases). This CDR3 is built from 15 residues. The ends were cut back, 3 bases at V and 7 bases at J, with 13 bases in the middle. CDR3 loop: CASSFGTANNSPLHF. In nucleotides, the CDR3 is TGTGCCAGCAGTTTTGGGACGGCTAACAATTCACCCCTCCACTTT.

The chain is built from TRBV10-3 and TRBJ2-5, with 7 bases identical to TRBD2. There are 12 residues in the CDR3. The germline gives CDR1 ENHRY, CDR2 SYGVKD. V was clipped by 4 bases and J by 4 bases; unmatched bases: 0. The CDR3 reads CAISGEGETQYF. Here the CDR3 DNA reads TGTGCCATCAGTGGGGAGGGAGAGACCCAGTACTTC.

This clonotype was detected once. The chain links TRBV4-1 to TRBJ1-1; no definite D call. Germline assignment: CDR1 MGHRA and CDR2 YSYEKL. The ends were cut back, 1 base at V and 4 bases at J, with 7 bases in the middle. This CDR3 has 13 amino acids. The CDR3 protein is CASSQVWVTEAFF. The CDR3 DNA is TGCGCCAGCAGCCAAGTATGGGTCACTGAAGCTTTCTTT.

As regards this clonotype: One end of the junction does not line up with germline, which may come from a read error. J is TRBJ2-5 and V is TRBV27, with D uncertain. Germline V gene sequence: CDR1 MNHEY, CDR2 SMNVEV (reference sequence). This CDR3 has 14 residues. The CDR3 sequence: CAGSFYGLQETQYF. The CDR3 DNA follows: TGTGCCGGCAGTTTTTATGGGTTACAAGAGACCCAGTACTTC.

The V gene is TRBV6-1, the J gene TRBJ2-1; D not certain. V was cut by 4 bases and J by 7 bases, with 8 bases left in between. This CDR3 spans 12 amino acids. CDR1 MNHNS and CDR2 SASEGT come from the germline V gene. This CDR3 is CASSVIGNEQFF. CDR3 DNA sequence: TGTGCCAGCAGTGTAATCGGGAATGAGCAGTTCTTC.

V gene TRBV6-1 combines with J gene TRBJ2-1; 9 bases match TRBD2. V shed 5 bases and J 0 bases; nucleotides not matched to a gene: 11. The length of the CDR3 is 18 residues. Per the germline V gene, CDR1 is MNHNS and CDR2 is SASEGT. For the CDR3, the DNA is TGTGCCAGCAGTCCGGGACTAGCTACACTGAGCTCCTACAATGAGCAGTTCTTC. It yields the protein CASSPGLATLSSYNEQFF.